This passage covers 30 T cell receptor beta chains from one sample sequenced in a study of shared clonotypes between healthy human individuals (TCRdb year 2020). Libraries were built with the immunoSEQ multiplex PCR assay. Not all clones reach the TCRdb copy of this immuneACCESS table, which keeps in-frame sequences only. Checked studies attribute under half of the gap to unresolved V genes and leave the rest unexplained. The sample table shows some 680,000 clones, and approximately 73% are seen once. The leading ten clones occupy around 2% of the sample. The sample consisted of memory CD4+ T cells sorted from blood. The sample's cell subset or site label is to be understood as: CD45RA-negative fraction. The receptors stem from a woman aged 25 to 45 in good health.

Turning to this clone: This may be a read error, as it is one base from a much larger clone. V is TRBV5-8 and J is TRBJ2-7; D is unclear. Germline values: CDR1 SGHTS, CDR2 YDEGEE. The V end was cut by 1 base, the J end by 3 bases, with 5 bases between. This CDR3 is built from 12 residues. The CDR3 DNA sequence: TGTGCCAGCAGCTTGTACAACTACGAGCAGTACTTC. Encoded protein: CASSLYNYEQYF. The full variable domain, its missing parts supplied by reference TRBV5-8 and TRBJ2-7, is EAGVTQSPTHLIKTRGQQATLRCSPISGHTSVYWYQQALGLGLQFLLWYDEGEERNRGNFPPRFSGRQFPNYSSELNVNALELEDSALYLCASSLYNYEQYFGPGTRLTVT.

The sample holds a few counts of this clone. The chain couples TRBV6-5 to TRBJ1-5; 7 positions match TRBD1. This CDR3 comprises 15 residues. CDR1 and CDR2 (germline): MNHEY, SVGAGI. Trimming removed 6 bases from V and 5 bases from J; junction bases left unmatched: 10. The CDR3 DNA is TGTGCCAGCAGCCTCCTACGAGGACAGGATCAGCCCCAGCATTTT. Its protein product is CASSLLRGQDQPQHF.

This clone was found a few times. V is TRBV6-6 and J is TRBJ1-1, with a possible D match to TRBD1 (6 bases). Germline-derived CDR1 and CDR2 are MNHNY and SVGAGI (reference sequence). The CDR3 sequence is 12 residues long. V dropped 6 bases and J dropped 7 bases, with 12 bases sitting between them. This CDR3 reads CASRGKGGEAFF. The CDR3 coding sequence is TGTGCCAGCAGGGGGAAAGGGGGTGAAGCTTTCTTT.

This clone showed up just once. The chain employs TRBV7-2 and TRBJ1-1; D is unclear. Germline loops: CDR1 SGHTA, CDR2 FQGNSA. Trimming cost V 3 bases and J 8 bases, with 16 bases left between them. The CDR3 is 14 residues long. For the CDR3, the DNA is TGTGCCAGCAGCTTCTCAATTAGTACGGGGGAAGCTTTCTTT. Encoded protein: CASSFSISTGEAFF.

This clone was recorded only once. CDR3 in DNA: TGCGCCAGCAGCTTGGATCTTCCAGAATCCACTGAAGCTTTCTTT. Its protein is CASSLDLPESTEAFF. The chain employs TRBV5-1 and TRBJ1-1; no definite D call. The CDR3 has 15 amino acids. With 0 bases removed from V and 4 bases from J, the gap between germline ends came to 13 bases. CDR1 is SGHRS and CDR2 is YFSETQ in the germline V gene.

The genes are TRBV28 and TRBJ2-5, with unresolved D. Trimming stripped 3 bases from V and 1 base from J, with 15 bases between. The CDR3 spans 16 residues. Per the germline V gene, CDR1 is MDHEN and CDR2 is SYDVKM. The CDR3 coding sequence is TGTGCCAGCAGTTTCGCGGCTAGTCGGACCCAAGAGACCCAGTACTTC. Residues: CASSFAASRTQETQYF. The variable domain in full, completed from reference TRBV28 and TRBJ2-5, reads DVKVTQSSRYLVKRTGEKVFLECVQDMDHENMFWYRQDPGLGLRLIYFSYDVKMKEKGDIPEGYSVSREKKERFSLILESASTNQTSMYLCASSFAASRTQETQYFGPGTRLLVL.

The V call is TRBV28, the J call TRBJ2-7; 16 nucleotides agree with TRBD2. The V and J ends lost 10 bases and 2 bases, in that order; junction bases with no gene match: 8. Per the germline V gene, CDR1 is MDHEN and CDR2 is SYDVKM. This CDR3 is 16 amino acids long. The CDR3 DNA sequence: TGTGCCACCTTACCCGGGACTAGCGGGAGGGCCTACGAGCAGTACTTC. It specifies CATLPGTSGRAYEQYF. Filled out from reference TRBV28 and TRBJ2-7, the complete variable domain reads DVKVTQSSRYLVKRTGEKVFLECVQDMDHENMFWYRQDPGLGLRLIYFSYDVKMKEKGDIPEGYSVSREKKERFSLILESASTNQTSMYLCATLPGTSGRAYEQYFGPGTRLTVT.

The CDR3 region has the DNA TGCGCCAGCAGCCAAGCAGTATCTGAGACCCAGTACTTC. It translates to CASSQAVSETQYF. V usage is TRBV4-1 and J usage is TRBJ2-5, with D unresolved. The CDR3 totals 13 residues. Germline lookup yields CDR1 MGHRA and CDR2 YSYEKL. V dropped 1 base and J dropped 5 bases, with 8 bases sitting between them.

This rearrangement joins TRBV27 to TRBJ2-3; the match to TRBD2 covers 7 bases. The V and J ends lost 3 bases and 2 bases, in that order; junction bases with no gene match: 8. Germline values: CDR1 MNHEY, CDR2 SMNVEV (reference sequence). This CDR3 has 16 amino acids. The CDR3 loop is CASSLAGRPYTDTQYF. The DNA for the CDR3 is TGTGCCAGCAGTTTGGCCGGGAGGCCCTACACAGATACGCAGTATTTT.

In nucleotides, the CDR3 is TGTGCCAGCAGCCCAGGACTAGCGGATGTCTACGAGCAGTACTTC. This gives the protein CASSPGLADVYEQYF. This chain joins TRBV7-7 and TRBJ2-7; 10 positions agree with TRBD2. The CDR3 totals 15 residues. CDR1 is SSHAT and CDR2 is FNYEAQ in the germline V gene (reference sequence). V gave up 5 bases and J gave up 3 bases; unmatched junction bases: 7.

The rearrangement uses TRBV2 and TRBJ2-7, with 7 bases identical to TRBD1. CDR1 SNHLY and CDR2 FYNNEI come from the germline V gene. V was pared by 7 bases and J by 6 bases, with 15 bases of the junction left unmatched. The CDR3 loop spans 15 amino acids. CDR3 amino acids: CASNEGQGVPREQYF. CDR3 DNA sequence: TGTGCCAGCAACGAGGGGCAGGGGGTCCCCCGCGAGCAGTACTTC.

This clone was observed a single time. The chain is built from TRBV5-1 and TRBJ1-2, with TRBD1 as a possible D gene (5 bases). Germline V gene sequence: CDR1 SGHRS, CDR2 YFSETQ. With 4 bases removed from V and 11 bases from J, the gap between germline ends came to 21 bases. This CDR3 has 14 amino acids. In nucleotides, the CDR3 is TGCGCCAGCAGCCTGGGGGACCCGGGAGTCGGGTACACCTTC. Its protein is CASSLGDPGVGYTF. Complete variable domain (other parts from reference TRBV5-1 and TRBJ1-2): KAGVTQTPRYLIKTRGQQVTLSCSPISGHRSVSWYQQTPGQGLQFLFEYFSETQRNKGNFPGRFSGRQFSNSRSEMNVSTLELGDSALYLCASSLGDPGVGYTFGSGTRLTVV.

The V call is TRBV19, the J call TRBJ2-5, with TRBD1 matching over 12 bases. The ends lost 6 bases at V and 5 bases at J; junction bases unmatched: 13. This CDR3 region has 17 residues. Germline lookup yields CDR1 LNHDA and CDR2 SQIVND (reference sequence). CDR3 coding DNA: TGTGCCAGTAGCCTTACCACCGGGACAGGGGGCTGGGAGACCCAGTACTTC. This gives the protein CASSLTTGTGGWETQYF.

This clone showed up just once. A much bigger clone sits one base away, suggesting this may be a read error. The chain carries TRBV11-2 and TRBJ2-1, with 9 bases aligning to TRBD2. Germline V gene lookup returns CDR1 SGHAT and CDR2 FQNNGV. This CDR3 is built from 15 residues. V shed 5 bases, J shed 4 bases, and the junction held 6 bases outside the gene matches. The CDR3 DNA reads as TGTGCCAGCAGCCAACGGACTAGCGAGTACAATGAGCAGTTCTTC. Translated, it gives CASSQRTSEYNEQFF.

The chain couples TRBV7-9 to TRBJ1-3, with no clear D. V gave up 5 bases and J gave up 4 bases, with 3 bases separating them. Per germline, CDR1 SEHNR and CDR2 FQNEAQ (reference sequence). The CDR3 is made up of 11 amino acids. The CDR3 reads CASSPGNTIYF. The CDR3 DNA sequence: TGTGCCAGCAGCCCCGGAAACACCATATATTTT.

Comment on this clone: This sample also contains other DNA sequences that code for the same CDR3. The chain uses TRBV15 and TRBJ1-3; unclear D gene. Germline CDR1 LNHNV, CDR2 YYDKDF (reference sequence). Trimming shortened V by 0 bases and J by 0 bases, and 6 bases separated the two germline ends. The length of the CDR3 is 15 residues. Written as DNA, the CDR3 is TGTGCCACCAGCAGAGATCGAGGCTCTGGAAACACCATATATTTT. Amino acid sequence: CATSRDRGSGNTIYF.

The rearrangement uses TRBV7-2 and TRBJ2-7, with 7 bases matching TRBD1. There are 15 residues in the CDR3. Trimming at V came to 5 bases and at J to 0 bases, leaving 7 bases not matched to a gene. Looked up from germline, CDR1 is SGHTA and CDR2 is FQGNSA. In DNA form, the CDR3 reads TGTGCCAGCAGCGACGGGACAGCCAACTCCTACGAGCAGTACTTC. Its protein product is CASSDGTANSYEQYF.

The V gene is TRBV11-2, the J gene TRBJ1-1; no definite D call. V was cut by 1 base and J by 4 bases, with 16 bases left in between. The CDR3 has 16 amino acids. Germline loops: CDR1 SGHAT, CDR2 FQNNGV. The CDR3 DNA reads TGTGCCAGCAGCTTAGGGTCAAGTCTCAGGAGCACTGAAGCTTTCTTT. It encodes CASSLGSSLRSTEAFF.

The genes are TRBV6-5 and TRBJ2-1; D gene ambiguous. Trimming cost V 6 bases and J 3 bases, with 6 bases left between them. The CDR3 totals 12 residues. The germline V gene encodes CDR1 MNHEY and CDR2 SVGAGI. CDR3 loop: CASSRNYNEQFF. CDR3 DNA: TGTGCCAGCAGCCGAAACTACAATGAGCAGTTCTTC.

This sequence joins TRBV11-2 and TRBJ2-3, with D unresolved. V lost 1 base and J 6 bases, leaving 11 bases between the germline ends. Germline CDR1 reads SGHAT; CDR2 reads FQNNGV. The CDR3 sequence is 14 residues long. CDR3 region: CASSLGVISDTQYF. CDR3 DNA sequence: TGTGCCAGCAGCTTAGGAGTTATCAGCGATACGCAGTATTTT.

This clone was observed a single time. The chain joins TRBV27 to TRBJ2-7; D is ambiguous. The CDR3 length is 13 residues. Trimming shortened V by 3 bases and J by 4 bases, and 10 bases separated the two germline ends. The germline V gene has CDR1 MNHEY and CDR2 SMNVEV (reference sequence). In DNA form, the CDR3 reads TGTGCCAGCAGTTTGGGGTTGAGTTACGAGCAGTACTTC. This sequence encodes CASSLGLSYEQYF.

The J gene is TRBJ2-7, the V gene TRBV6-5; 8 nucleotides match TRBD1. This CDR3 is built from 13 residues. In germline, CDR1 is MNHEY, CDR2 SVGAGI. Trimming at V came to 5 bases and at J to 7 bases, leaving 7 bases not matched to a gene. CDR3 bases: TGTGCCAGCAGTGAGGGACAGGCCTTAGAGCAGTACTTC. This codes for CASSEGQALEQYF.

J is TRBJ2-6 and V is TRBV5-1; 7 nucleotides match TRBD2. Germline-derived CDR1 and CDR2 are SGHRS and YFSETQ. The CDR3 totals 17 residues. The V gene end was trimmed by 0 bases and the J gene end by 1 base; junction bases not matched to a gene: 4. CDR3 bases: TGCGCCAGCAGCTTGGGGGCGGGAGAATCTGGGGCCAACGTCCTGACTTTC. This gives the protein CASSLGAGESGANVLTF.

V is TRBV10-3 and J is TRBJ1-1, with 10 nucleotides matching TRBD1. V lost 6 bases to trimming and J lost 3 bases; unmatched junction nucleotides: 4. This CDR3 is 14 amino acids long. Germline-derived CDR1 and CDR2 are ENHRY and SYGVKD. Here the CDR3 DNA reads TGTGCCATCAGGGGACAGGGGAGCGACACTGAAGCTTTCTTT. This codes for CAIRGQGSDTEAFF.

V gene TRBV12-5 combines with J gene TRBJ2-3; unclear D gene. V was clipped by 3 bases and J by 2 bases, with 6 bases between them. The germline V gene has CDR1 LGHNT and CDR2 FRNRAP. The CDR3 has 13 residues. The CDR3 loop is CASGFTPTDTQYF. DNA for the CDR3: TGTGCTAGTGGTTTCACCCCCACAGATACGCAGTATTTT.

The chain joins TRBV19 to TRBJ1-5; TRBD1 matches at 7 bases. CDR1 and CDR2 (germline): LNHDA, SQIVND (reference sequence). The CDR3 sequence is 15 residues long. The trim removed 5 bases at V and 3 bases at J, leaving 7 bases unmatched. Here the CDR3 reads CASSGGQEFNQPQHF. The DNA for the CDR3 is TGTGCCAGTAGTGGAGGACAGGAGTTCAATCAGCCCCAGCATTTT.

The CDR3 DNA follows: TGTGCCAGCACCGCCCTGGGACAGGGGGCTCGAGGTGATGGCTACACCTTC. Protein: CASTALGQGARGDGYTF. The chain joins TRBV28 to TRBJ1-2; 12 bases are a match to TRBD1. The CDR3 totals 17 residues. Germline CDR1 MDHEN, CDR2 SYDVKM. V lost 7 bases, J lost 6 bases, and 15 bases stayed unmatched.

The V call is TRBV4-1, the J call TRBJ2-1; 11 bases map to TRBD2. In germline, CDR1 is MGHRA, CDR2 YSYEKL. This CDR3 region has 16 residues. The trim removed 5 bases at V and 4 bases at J, leaving 7 bases unmatched. CDR3 sequence reads: CASSRGTSGLYNEQFF. The CDR3 nucleotides read TGCGCCAGCAGCAGAGGGACTAGCGGTTTATACAATGAGCAGTTCTTC.

This clone occurred many times. This sequence joins TRBV7-2 and TRBJ1-4; D might be TRBD1 (5 bases). There are 15 residues in the CDR3. V lost 5 bases and J 6 bases, leaving 16 bases between the germline ends. The germline V gene has CDR1 SGHTA and CDR2 FQGNSA. The CDR3 sequence: CASSPVGAFYEKLFF. The CDR3, as DNA: TGTGCCAGCAGCCCCGTCGGGGCGTTTTATGAAAAACTGTTTTTT.

The rearrangement links TRBV27 to TRBJ1-2; TRBD1 aligns across 7 bases. CDR1 is MNHEY and CDR2 is SMNVEV in the germline V gene (reference sequence). The CDR3 is made up of 14 amino acids. The V segment lost 2 bases and the J segment 3 bases; nucleotides outside the gene matches: 3. Written as DNA, the CDR3 is TGTGCCAGCAGTTTAAGGGGGACAGACTATGGCTACACCTTC. It translates to CASSLRGTDYGYTF.